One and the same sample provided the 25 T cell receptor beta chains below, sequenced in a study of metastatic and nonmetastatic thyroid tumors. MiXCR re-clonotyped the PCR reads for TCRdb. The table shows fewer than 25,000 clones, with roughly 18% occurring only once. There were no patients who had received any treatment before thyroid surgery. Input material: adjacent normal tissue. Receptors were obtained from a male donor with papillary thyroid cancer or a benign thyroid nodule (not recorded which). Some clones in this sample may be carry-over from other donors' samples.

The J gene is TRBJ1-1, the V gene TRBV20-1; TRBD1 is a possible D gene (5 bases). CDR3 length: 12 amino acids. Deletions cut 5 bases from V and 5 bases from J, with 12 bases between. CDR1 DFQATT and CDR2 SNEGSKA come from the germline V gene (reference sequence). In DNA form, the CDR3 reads TGCAGTGCTCCCCAAAAGGGGACTGAAGCTTTCTTT. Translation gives CSAPQKGTEAFF.

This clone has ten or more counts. The CDR3 bases are TGCAGTGCTAGAACGCGGAGGTCCCGGGACAGGGGGCTTCATACGCAGTATTTT. This sequence encodes CSARTRRSRDRGLHTQYF. V and J are TRBV20-1 and TRBJ2-3, with TRBD1 matching over 12 bases. The CDR3 spans 18 residues. The V gene's germline CDR1 is DFQATT and CDR2 SNEGSKA (reference sequence). V gave up 2 bases and J gave up 7 bases; unmatched junction bases: 16.

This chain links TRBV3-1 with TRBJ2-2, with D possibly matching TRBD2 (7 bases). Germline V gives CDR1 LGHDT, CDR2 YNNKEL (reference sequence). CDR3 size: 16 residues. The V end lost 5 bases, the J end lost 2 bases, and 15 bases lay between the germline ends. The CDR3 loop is CASSSRWGGNTGELFF. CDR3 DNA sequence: TGTGCCAGCAGCTCCCGATGGGGGGGCAACACCGGGGAGCTGTTTTTT.

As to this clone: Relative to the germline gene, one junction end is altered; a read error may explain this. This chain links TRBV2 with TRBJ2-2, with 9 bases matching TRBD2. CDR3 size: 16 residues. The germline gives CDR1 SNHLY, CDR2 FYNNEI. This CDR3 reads CAGSPDSGGCGGELSF. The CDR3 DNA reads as TGTGCCGGATCCCCCGACAGCGGGGGGTGTGGCGGGGAGCTGTCTTTT.

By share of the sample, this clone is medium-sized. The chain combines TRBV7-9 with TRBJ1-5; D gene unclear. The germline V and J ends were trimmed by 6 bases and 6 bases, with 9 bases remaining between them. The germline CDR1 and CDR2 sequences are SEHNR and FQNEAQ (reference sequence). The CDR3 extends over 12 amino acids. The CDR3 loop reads CASRYEGQPQHF. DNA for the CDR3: TGTGCCAGCAGGTACGAAGGTCAGCCCCAGCATTTT.

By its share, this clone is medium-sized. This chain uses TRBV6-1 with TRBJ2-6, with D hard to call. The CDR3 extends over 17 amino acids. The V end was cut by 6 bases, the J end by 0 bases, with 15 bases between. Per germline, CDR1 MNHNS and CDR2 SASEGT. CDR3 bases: TGTGCCAGCAGCCAGCCCCGGGCTCTCTCTGGGGCCAACGTCCTGACTTTC. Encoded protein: CASSQPRALSGANVLTF.

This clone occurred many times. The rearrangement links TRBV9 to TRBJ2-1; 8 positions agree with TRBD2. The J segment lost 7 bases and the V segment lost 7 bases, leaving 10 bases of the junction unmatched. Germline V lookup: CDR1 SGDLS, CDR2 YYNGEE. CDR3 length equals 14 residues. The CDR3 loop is CASGLSGRGNEQFF. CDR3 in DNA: TGTGCCAGCGGCTTAAGCGGGAGAGGGAATGAGCAGTTCTTC.

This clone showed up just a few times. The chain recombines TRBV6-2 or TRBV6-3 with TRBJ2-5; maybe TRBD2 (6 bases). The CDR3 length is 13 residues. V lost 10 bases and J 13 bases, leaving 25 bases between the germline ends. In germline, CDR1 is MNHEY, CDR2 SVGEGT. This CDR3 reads CATDLDYLWPPYF. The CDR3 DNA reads TGTGCCACTGACCTGGACTACCTCTGGCCCCCGTACTTC.

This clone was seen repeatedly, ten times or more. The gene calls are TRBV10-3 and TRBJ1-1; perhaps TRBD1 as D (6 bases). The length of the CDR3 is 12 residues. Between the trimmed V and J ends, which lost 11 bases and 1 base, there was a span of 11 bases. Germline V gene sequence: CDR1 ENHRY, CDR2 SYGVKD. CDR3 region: CAVQQGNTEAFF. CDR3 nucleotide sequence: TGTGCCGTTCAACAGGGGAACACTGAAGCTTTCTTT.

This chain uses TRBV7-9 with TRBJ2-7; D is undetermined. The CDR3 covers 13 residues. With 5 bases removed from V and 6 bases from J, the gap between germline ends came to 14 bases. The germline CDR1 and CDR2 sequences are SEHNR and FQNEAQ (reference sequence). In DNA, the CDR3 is TGTGCCAGCAGCCCCCCCCTAGTGGTCGAGCAGTACGTC. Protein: CASSPPLVVEQYV.

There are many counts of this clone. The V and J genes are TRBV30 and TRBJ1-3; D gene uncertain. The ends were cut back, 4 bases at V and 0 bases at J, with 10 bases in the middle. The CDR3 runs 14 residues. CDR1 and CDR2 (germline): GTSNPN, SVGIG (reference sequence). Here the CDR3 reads CAWTIGTSGNTIYF. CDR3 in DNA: TGTGCCTGGACTATAGGCACCTCTGGAAACACCATATATTTT. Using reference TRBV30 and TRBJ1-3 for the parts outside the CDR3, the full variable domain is SQTIHQWPATLVQPVGSPLSLECTVEGTSNPNLYWYRQAAGRGLQLLFYSVGIGQISSEVPQNLSASRPQDRQFILSSKKLLLSDSGFYLCAWTIGTSGNTIYFGEGSWLTVV.

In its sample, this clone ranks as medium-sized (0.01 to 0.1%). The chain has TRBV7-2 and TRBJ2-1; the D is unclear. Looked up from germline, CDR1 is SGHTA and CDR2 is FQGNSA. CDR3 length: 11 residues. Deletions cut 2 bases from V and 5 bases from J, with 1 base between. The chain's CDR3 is CASSLNNEQFF. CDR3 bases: TGTGCCAGCAGCTTAAACAATGAGCAGTTCTTC. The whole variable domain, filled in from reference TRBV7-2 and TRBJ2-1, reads GAGVSQSPSNKVTEKGKDVELRCDPISGHTALYWYRQSLGQGLEFLIYFQGNSAPDKSGLPSDRFSAERTGGSVSTLTIQRTQQEDSAVYLCASSLNNEQFFGPGTRLTVL.

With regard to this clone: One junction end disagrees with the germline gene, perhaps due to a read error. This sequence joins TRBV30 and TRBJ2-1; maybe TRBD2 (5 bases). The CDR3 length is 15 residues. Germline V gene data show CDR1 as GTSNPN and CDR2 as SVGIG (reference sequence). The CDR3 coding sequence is TGTGCCTGTAGTGTTAGCGTGAGCCCGTACAATGAGCAGTTCTTC. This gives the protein CACSVSVSPYNEQFF.

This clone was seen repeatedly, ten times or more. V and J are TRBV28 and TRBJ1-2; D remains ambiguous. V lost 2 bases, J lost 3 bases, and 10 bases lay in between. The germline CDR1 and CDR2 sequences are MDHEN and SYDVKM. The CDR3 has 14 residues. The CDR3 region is CASSLVGSYYGYTF. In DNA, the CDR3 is TGTGCCAGCAGTTTAGTCGGTTCTTACTATGGCTACACCTTC.

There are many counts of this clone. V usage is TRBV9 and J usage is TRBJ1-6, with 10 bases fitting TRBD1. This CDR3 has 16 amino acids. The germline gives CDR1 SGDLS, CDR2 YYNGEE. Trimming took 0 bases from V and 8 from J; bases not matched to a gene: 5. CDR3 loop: CASSVDTGTGDSPLHF. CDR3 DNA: TGTGCCAGCAGCGTAGACACGGGGACAGGGGATTCACCCCTCCACTTT.

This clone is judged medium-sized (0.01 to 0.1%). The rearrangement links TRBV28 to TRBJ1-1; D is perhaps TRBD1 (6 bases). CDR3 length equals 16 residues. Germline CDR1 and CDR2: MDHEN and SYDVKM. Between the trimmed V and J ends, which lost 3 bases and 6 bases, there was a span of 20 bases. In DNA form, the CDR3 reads TGTGCCAGCAGTTTCGGACAGACCCCTGGGGGCGCTGAAGCTTTCTTT. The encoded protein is CASSFGQTPGGAEAFF.

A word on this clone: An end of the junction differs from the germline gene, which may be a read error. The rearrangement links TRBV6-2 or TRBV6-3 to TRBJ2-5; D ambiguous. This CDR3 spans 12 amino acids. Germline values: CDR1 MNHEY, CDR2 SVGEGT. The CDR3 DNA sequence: TGCGCCAGCAGTAACAGCGCCCAGACCCAGTACTTC. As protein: CASSNSAQTQYF.

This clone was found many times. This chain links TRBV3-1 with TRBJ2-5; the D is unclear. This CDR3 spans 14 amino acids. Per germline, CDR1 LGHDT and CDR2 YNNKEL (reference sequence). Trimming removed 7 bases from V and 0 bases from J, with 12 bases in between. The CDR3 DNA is TGTGCCAGCAACTCCCGGGCCTACCAAGAGACCCAGTACTTC. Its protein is CASNSRAYQETQYF.

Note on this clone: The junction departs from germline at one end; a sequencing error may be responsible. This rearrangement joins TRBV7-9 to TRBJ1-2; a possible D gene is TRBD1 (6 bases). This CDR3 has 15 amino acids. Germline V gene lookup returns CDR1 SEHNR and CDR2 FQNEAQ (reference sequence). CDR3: CASSFDGGGSYGYKF. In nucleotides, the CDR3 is TGTGCCAGCAGCTTCGATGGGGGCGGTAGCTATGGCTACAAATTC.

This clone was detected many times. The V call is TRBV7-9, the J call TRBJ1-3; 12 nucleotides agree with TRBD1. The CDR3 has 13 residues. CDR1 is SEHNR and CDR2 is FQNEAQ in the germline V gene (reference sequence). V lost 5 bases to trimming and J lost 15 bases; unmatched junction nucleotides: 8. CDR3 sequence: CASSNMPGQGAYF. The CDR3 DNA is TGTGCCAGCAGCAACATGCCGGGACAGGGGGCATATTTT.

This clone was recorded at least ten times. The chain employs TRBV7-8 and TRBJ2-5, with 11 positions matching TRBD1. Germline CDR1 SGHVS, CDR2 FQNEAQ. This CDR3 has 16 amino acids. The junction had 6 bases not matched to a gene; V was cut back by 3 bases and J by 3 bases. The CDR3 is CASSFRTGGREETQYF. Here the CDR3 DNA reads TGTGCCAGCAGCTTCCGGACAGGGGGCCGGGAAGAGACCCAGTACTTC. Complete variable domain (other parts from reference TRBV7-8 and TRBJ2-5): GAGVSQSPRYKVAKRGQDVALRCDPISGHVSLFWYQQALGQGPEFLTYFQNEAQLDKSGLPSDRFFAERPEGSVSTLKIQRTQQEDSAVYLCASSFRTGGREETQYFGPGTRLLVL.

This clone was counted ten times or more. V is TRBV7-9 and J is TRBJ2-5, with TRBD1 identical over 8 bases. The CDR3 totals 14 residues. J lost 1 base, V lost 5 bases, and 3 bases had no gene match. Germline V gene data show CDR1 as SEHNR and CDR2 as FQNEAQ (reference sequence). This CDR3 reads CASSDGQGQETQYF. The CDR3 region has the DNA TGTGCCAGCAGCGACGGACAGGGCCAAGAGACCCAGTACTTC.

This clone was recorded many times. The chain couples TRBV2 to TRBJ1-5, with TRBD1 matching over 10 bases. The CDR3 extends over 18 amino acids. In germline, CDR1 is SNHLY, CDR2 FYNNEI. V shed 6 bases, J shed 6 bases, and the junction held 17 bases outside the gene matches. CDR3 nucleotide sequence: TGTGCCAGCAGAGACAGGGGGCGCACGGATAATCGTGGTCAGCCCCAGCATTTT. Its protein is CASRDRGRTDNRGQPQHF. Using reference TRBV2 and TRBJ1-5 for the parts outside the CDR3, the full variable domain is EPEVTQTPSHQVTQMGQEVILRCVPISNHLYFYWYRQILGQKVEFLVSFYNNEISEKSEIFDDQFSVERPDGSNFTLKIRSTKLEDSAMYFCASRDRGRTDNRGQPQHFGDGTRLSIL.

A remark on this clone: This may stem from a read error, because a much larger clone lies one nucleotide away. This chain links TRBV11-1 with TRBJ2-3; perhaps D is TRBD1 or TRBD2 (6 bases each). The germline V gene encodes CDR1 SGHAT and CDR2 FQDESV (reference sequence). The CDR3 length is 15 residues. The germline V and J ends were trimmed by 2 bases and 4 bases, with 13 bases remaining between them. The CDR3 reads CASSLMGGAADTQYF. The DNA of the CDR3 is TGTGCCAGCAGCTTAATGGGGGGCGCGGCAGATACGCAGTATTTT.

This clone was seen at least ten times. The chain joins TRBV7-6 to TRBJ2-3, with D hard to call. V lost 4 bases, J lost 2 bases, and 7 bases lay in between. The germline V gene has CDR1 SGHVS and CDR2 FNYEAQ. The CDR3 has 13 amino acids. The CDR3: CASSSETTDTQYF. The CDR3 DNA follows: TGTGCCAGCAGCTCGGAGACCACAGATACGCAGTATTTT.